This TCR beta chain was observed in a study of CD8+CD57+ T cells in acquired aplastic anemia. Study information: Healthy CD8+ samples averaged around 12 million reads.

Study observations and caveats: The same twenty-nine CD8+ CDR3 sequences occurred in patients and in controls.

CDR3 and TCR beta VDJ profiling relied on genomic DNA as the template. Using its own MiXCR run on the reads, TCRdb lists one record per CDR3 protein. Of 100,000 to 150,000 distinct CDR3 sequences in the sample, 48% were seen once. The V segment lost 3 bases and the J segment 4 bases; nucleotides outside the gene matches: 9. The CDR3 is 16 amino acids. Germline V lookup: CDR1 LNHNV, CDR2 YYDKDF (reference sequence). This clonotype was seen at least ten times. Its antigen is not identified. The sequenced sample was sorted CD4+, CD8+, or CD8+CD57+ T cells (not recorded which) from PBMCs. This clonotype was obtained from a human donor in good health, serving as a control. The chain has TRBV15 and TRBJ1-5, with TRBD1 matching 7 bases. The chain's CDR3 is CATSRPPGQLNQPQHF. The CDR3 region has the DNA TGTGCCACCAGCAGGCCCCCGGGACAGCTTAATCAGCCCCAGCATTTT.